A selection of T cell receptor beta chains follows, all from one sample in a study of lymphopenia after photon versus proton radiotherapy. Assay: immunoSEQ multiplex PCR; the TCRdb copy retains only in-frame clones and omits some. This table holds about 39,000 clones, about 94% found once. This specimen was peripheral blood, taken from a patient treated with photon-based radiotherapy. These receptors came from a man aged 55 to 70 with cholangiocarcinoma. Each CDR3 is given without its conserved first and last residue. The order of the fields is V gene, J gene, CDR3 protein.

>TRBV7-2|TRBJ2-1
ASSHGGGIYNEQF
>TRBV14|TRBJ2-5
ASSQEPRVAGIQETQY
>TRBV6-6|TRBJ1-5
ASNVLGFNQPQH
>TRBV28|TRBJ1-5
ASSLMRHQPQH
>TRBV19|TRBJ1-1
ASMGQGGTEAF
>TRBV7-9|TRBJ2-1
ASSLLASSYNEQF
>TRBV19|TRBJ1-5
ASRPEDGRGRRTYQPQH
>TRBV25-1|TRBJ2-1
ASSGAGYNEQF
>TRBV7-9|TRBJ1-3
ASSLEVTWGTIY
>TRBV2|TRBJ1-4
ASSRGGGWEKLF
>TRBV27|TRBJ2-1
ASSVGSSYNEQF
>TRBV10-3|TRBJ2-1
ATNAGTEQF
>TRBV2|TRBJ2-7
ASSESAVAGSYEQY
>TRBV6-1|TRBJ2-1
ASSEAGLAGINEQF
>TRBV20-1|TRBJ1-1
SARAGVEAF
>TRBV27|TRBJ2-1
ASSSTSSEQF
>TRBV6-5|TRBJ1-5
ASSGQGGQPQH
>TRBV18|TRBJ1-1
ASSRDRNSQNTEAF
>TRBV7-9|TRBJ2-2
ASSFVYGAGDKPGELF
>TRBV9|TRBJ1-1
ASSAENTEAF
>TRBV7-8|TRBJ1-5
ASTPSRGSNQPQH